This T cell receptor beta chain is drawn from a study of shared clonotypes between healthy human individuals. The study's findings and limits: Only a few donors were included, so the genetic and exposure-history diversity represented was limited.

About this clone itself: Its matching antigen is unknown. Mismatch with germline at one junction end may stem from a read error.

The CDR3 has 11 residues. Germline CDR1 and CDR2: DFQATT and SNEGSKA (reference sequence). Method: immunoSEQ multiplex PCR; TCRdb's copy keeps in-frame clones and lacks some. The sample gives roughly 2.5 million clones, roughly 92% of which show up once; under 0.15% is in the top ten. The sequenced sample consisted of naive CD4+ T cells sorted from blood. The subset was: CD45RA+ positively selected. J is TRBJ2-7 and V is TRBV20-1; 7 bases agree with TRBD2. The clonotype originates from a man aged 18 to 29 in good health. The DNA of the CDR3 is TGCAGTGCTAGAAATAGGGAGGGAGGACAATGG. Amino acid sequence: CSARNREGGQW.